This TCR beta chain was obtained from a study of blood T cell repertoires in COVID-19. This CDR3 has 14 amino acids. Germline CDR1 is MNHNY and CDR2 is SVGAGI (reference sequence). V shed 0 bases and J shed 9 bases, with 12 bases lying between them. Method: immunoSEQ multiplex PCR; TCRdb's copy keeps in-frame clones and lacks some. The sample has under 200,000 clones; 80% to 90% are singletons. J is TRBJ1-5 and V is TRBV6-6; D is perhaps TRBD1 (6 bases). The sample taken for sequencing was peripheral blood. The TCR comes from a woman aged 70-85 years with COVID-19, enrolled during active disease. CDR3 amino acids: CASSYSGRGTPQHF. Here the CDR3 DNA reads TGTGCCAGCAGTTACTCGGGAAGGGGGACGCCCCAGCATTTT.